This T cell receptor (beta chain) originates from a study of cytomegalovirus exposure and HLA in healthy donors. Overall study results and limits: DRB1 had the most TCR associations and HLA-C the fewest, a later analysis found, with rates varying by HLA locus. Most TCR sequences proved rare, with some public TCRs found in many donors. Exclusion applied to some V segments, including TRBV6-2 and TRBV6-3, as they were indistinguishable.

13 Jbeta primers and 60 Vbeta primers were used for the PCR. TCRdb keeps only in-frame clones here, not all; method: immunoSEQ multiplex PCR. The sample holds around 120,000 clones, roughly 79% seen once. Germline CDR1 and CDR2: SGHTA and FQGNSA. Trimming took 3 bases from V and 4 from J; bases not matched to a gene: 8. The CDR3 runs 16 residues. About this clone itself: Its target is unknown.

The source of this sequence is a woman aged 18-29 years in good health and CMV-seronegative. The chain joins TRBV7-2 to TRBJ2-4; 8 bases are shared with TRBD1. Material: PBMCs. Here the CDR3 DNA reads TGTGCCAGCAGCTTTGGAACCGGGACAGGAAAAAACATTCAGTACTTC. It specifies CASSFGTGTGKNIQYF. Filled out from reference TRBV7-2 and TRBJ2-4, the complete variable domain reads GAGVSQSPSNKVTEKGKDVELRCDPISGHTALYWYRQSLGQGLEFLIYFQGNSAPDKSGLPSDRFSAERTGGSVSTLTIQRTQQEDSAVYLCASSFGTGTGKNIQYFGAGTRLSVL.